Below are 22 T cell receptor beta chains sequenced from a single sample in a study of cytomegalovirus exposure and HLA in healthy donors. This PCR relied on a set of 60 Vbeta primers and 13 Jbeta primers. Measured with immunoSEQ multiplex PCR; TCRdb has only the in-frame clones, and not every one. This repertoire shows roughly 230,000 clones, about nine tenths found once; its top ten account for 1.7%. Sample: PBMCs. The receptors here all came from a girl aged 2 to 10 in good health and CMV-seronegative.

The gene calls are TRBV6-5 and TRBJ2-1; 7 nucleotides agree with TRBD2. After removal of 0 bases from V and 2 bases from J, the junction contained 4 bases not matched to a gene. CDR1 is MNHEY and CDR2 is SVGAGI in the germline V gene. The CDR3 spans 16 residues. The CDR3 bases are TGTGCCAGCAGTTACTCAGGAGGGAGGGCCTACAATGAGCAGTTCTTC. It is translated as CASSYSGGRAYNEQFF.

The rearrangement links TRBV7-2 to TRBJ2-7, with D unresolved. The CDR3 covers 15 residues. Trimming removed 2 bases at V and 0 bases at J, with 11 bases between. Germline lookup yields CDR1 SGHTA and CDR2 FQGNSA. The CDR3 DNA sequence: TGTGCCAGCAGCTTATCCCTAAGTCCCTCCTACGAGCAGTACTTC. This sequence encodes CASSLSLSPSYEQYF. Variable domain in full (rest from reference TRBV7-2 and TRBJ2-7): GAGVSQSPSNKVTEKGKDVELRCDPISGHTALYWYRQSLGQGLEFLIYFQGNSAPDKSGLPSDRFSAERTGGSVSTLTIQRTQQEDSAVYLCASSLSLSPSYEQYFGPGTRLTVT.

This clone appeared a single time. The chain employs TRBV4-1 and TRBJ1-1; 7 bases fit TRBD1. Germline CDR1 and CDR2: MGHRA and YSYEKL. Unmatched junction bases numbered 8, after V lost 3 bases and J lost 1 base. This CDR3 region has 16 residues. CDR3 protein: CASSQNRGSQNTEAFF. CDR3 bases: TGCGCCAGCAGCCAGAACAGGGGCAGCCAGAACACTGAAGCTTTCTTT.

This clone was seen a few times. This CDR3 reads CASLREMGYTEAFF. The CDR3 DNA is TGTGCCAGTCTGAGGGAGATGGGGTACACTGAAGCTTTCTTT. The genes are TRBV19 and TRBJ1-1; no reliable D call. V was clipped by 8 bases and J by 3 bases, with 16 bases between them. The germline gives CDR1 LNHDA, CDR2 SQIVND (reference sequence). This CDR3 spans 14 amino acids. Supplemented by reference TRBV19 and TRBJ1-1, the full variable domain reads DGGITQSPKYLFRKEGQNVTLSCEQNLNHDAMYWYRQDPGQGLRLIYYSQIVNDFQKGDIAEGYSVSREKKESFPLTVTSAQKNPTAFYLCASLREMGYTEAFFGQGTRLTVV.

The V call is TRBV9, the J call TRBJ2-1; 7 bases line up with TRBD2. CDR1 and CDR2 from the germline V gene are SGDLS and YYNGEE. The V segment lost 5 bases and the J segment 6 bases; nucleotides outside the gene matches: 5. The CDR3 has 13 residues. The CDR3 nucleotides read TGTGCCAGCAGTGTCGGGGGGACCAATGAGCAGTTCTTC. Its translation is CASSVGGTNEQFF.

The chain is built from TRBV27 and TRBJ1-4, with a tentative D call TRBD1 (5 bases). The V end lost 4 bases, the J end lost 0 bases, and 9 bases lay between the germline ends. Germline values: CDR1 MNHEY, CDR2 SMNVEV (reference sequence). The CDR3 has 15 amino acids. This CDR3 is CASSSGLSTNEKLFF. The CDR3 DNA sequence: TGTGCCAGCAGTTCGGGACTTTCAACTAATGAAAAACTGTTTTTT.

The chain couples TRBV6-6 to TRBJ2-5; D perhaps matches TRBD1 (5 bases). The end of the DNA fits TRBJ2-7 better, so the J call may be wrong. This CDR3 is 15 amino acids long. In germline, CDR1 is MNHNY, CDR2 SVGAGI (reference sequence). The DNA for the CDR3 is TGTGCCAGCAGTTACAAGGGGCAAGCCTCCTACGAGCAGTACTTC. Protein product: CASSYKGQASYEQYF.

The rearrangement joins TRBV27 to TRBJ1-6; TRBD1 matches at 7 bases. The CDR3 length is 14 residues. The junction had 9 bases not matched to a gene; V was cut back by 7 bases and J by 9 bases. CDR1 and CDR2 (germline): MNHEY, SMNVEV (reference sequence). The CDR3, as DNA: TGTGCCAGCACCTTGACAGGGATGCGTTCACCCCTCCACTTT. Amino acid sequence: CASTLTGMRSPLHF.

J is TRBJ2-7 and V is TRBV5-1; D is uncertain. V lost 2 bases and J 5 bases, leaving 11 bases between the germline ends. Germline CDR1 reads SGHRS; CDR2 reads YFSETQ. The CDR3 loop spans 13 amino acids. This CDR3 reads CASSFTVGDEQYF. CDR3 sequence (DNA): TGCGCCAGCAGCTTTACAGTAGGTGACGAGCAGTACTTC.

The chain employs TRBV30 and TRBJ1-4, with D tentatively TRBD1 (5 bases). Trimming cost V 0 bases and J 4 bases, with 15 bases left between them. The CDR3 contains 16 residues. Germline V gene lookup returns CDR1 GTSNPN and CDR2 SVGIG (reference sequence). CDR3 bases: TGTGCCTGGAGTGTACGGTGGAGGGGTGGTAATGAAAAACTGTTTTTT. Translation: CAWSVRWRGGNEKLFF.

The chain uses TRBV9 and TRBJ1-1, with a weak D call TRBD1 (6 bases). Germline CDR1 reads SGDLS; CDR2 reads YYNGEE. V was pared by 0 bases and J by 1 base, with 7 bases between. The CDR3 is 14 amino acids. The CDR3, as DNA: TGTGCCAGCAGCGTAGGGGGGCAGAACACTGAAGCTTTCTTT. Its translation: CASSVGGQNTEAFF.

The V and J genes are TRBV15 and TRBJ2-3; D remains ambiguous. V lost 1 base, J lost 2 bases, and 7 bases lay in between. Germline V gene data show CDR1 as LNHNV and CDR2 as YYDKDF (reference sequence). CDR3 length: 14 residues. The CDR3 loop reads CATSRALDTDTQYF. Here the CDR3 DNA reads TGTGCCACCAGCAGAGCACTTGACACAGATACGCAGTATTTT.

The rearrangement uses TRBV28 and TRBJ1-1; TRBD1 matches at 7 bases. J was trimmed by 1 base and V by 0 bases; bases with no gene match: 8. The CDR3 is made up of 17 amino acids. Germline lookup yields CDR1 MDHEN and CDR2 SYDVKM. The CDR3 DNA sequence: TGTGCCAGCAGTTTATGGGCCAGGGGGTCTGGGAACACTGAAGCTTTCTTT. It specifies CASSLWARGSGNTEAFF.

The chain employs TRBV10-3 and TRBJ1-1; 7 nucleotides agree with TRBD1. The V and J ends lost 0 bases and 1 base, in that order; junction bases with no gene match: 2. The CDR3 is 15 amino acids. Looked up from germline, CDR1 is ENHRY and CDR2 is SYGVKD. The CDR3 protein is CAISESTGPNTEAFF. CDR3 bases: TGTGCCATCAGTGAGTCGACAGGGCCGAACACTGAAGCTTTCTTT.

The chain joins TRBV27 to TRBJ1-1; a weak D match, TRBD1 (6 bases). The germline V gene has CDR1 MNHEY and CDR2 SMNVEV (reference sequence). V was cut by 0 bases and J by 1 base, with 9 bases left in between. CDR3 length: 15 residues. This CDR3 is CASSLSNRANTEAFF. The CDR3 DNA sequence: TGTGCCAGCAGTTTATCGAACAGGGCGAACACTGAAGCTTTCTTT.

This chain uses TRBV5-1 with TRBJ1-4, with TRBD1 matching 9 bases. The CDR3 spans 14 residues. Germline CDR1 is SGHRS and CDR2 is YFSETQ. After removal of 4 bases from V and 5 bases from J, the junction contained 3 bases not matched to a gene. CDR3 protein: CASSQGTGNEKLFF. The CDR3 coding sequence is TGCGCCAGCAGCCAGGGGACAGGGAATGAAAAACTGTTTTTT.

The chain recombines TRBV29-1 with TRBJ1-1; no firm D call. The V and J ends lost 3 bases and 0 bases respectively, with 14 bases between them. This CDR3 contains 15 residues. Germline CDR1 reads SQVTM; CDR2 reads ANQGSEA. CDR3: CSVEYGRNMNTEAFF. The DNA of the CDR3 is TGCAGCGTTGAGTATGGCCGTAACATGAACACTGAAGCTTTCTTT.

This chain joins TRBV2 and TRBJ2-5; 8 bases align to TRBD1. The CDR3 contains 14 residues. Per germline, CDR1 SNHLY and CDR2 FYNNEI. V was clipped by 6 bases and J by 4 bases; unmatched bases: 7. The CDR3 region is CASSVRTGRETQYF. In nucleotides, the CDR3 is TGTGCCAGCAGCGTCCGGACAGGGAGAGAGACCCAGTACTTC.

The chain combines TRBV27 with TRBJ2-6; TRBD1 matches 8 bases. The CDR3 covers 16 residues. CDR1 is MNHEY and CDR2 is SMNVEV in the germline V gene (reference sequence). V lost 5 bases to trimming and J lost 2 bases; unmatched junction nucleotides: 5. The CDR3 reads CASSLPRGPGANVLTF. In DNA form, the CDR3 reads TGTGCCAGCAGTCTCCCCAGGGGGCCTGGGGCCAACGTCCTGACTTTC.

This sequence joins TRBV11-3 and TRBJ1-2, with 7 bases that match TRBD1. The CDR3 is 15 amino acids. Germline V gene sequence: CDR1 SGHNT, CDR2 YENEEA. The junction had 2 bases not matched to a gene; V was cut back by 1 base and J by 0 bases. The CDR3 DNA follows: TGTGCCAGCAGCTTAGGGGGACAGACTAACTATGGCTACACCTTC. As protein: CASSLGGQTNYGYTF.

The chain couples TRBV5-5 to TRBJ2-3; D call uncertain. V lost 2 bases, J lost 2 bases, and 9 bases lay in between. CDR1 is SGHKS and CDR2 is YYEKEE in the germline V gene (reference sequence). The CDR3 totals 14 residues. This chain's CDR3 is CASSFTKITDTQYF. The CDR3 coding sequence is TGTGCCAGCAGCTTCACAAAAATCACAGATACGCAGTATTTT.

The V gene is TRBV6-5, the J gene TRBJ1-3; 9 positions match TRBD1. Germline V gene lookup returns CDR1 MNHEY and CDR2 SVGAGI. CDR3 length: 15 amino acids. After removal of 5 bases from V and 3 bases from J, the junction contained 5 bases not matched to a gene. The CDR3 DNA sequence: TGTGCCAGCAGTAACTTGGGACAGGGTGGAAACACCATATATTTT. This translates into CASSNLGQGGNTIYF.